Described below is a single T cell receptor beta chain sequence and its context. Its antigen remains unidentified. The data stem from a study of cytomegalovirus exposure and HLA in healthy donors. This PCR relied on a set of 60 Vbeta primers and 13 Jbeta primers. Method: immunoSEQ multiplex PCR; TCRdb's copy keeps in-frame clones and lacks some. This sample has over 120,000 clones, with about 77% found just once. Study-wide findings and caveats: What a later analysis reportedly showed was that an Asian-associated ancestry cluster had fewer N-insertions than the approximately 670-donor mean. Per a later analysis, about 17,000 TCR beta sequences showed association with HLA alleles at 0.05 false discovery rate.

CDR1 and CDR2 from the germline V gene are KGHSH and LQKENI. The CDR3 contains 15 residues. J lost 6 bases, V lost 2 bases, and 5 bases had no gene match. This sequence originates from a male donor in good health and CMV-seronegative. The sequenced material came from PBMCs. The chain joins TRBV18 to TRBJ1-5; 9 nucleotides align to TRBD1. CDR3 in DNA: TGTGCCAGCTCACCAGGTACAGGGGGCGGTCAGCCCCAGCATTTT. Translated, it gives CASSPGTGGGQPQHF. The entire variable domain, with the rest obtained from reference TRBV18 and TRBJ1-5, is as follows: NAGVMQNPRHLVRRRGQEARLRCSPMKGHSHVYWYRQLPEEGLKFMVYLQKENIIDESGMPKERFSAEFPKEGPSILRIQQVVRGDSAAYFCASSPGTGGGQPQHFGDGTRLSIL.